The clone carrying this T cell receptor beta chain appeared once. Its target is not known. TCRdb's copy holds only in-frame clones and misses some; the assay was immunoSEQ multiplex PCR. The data contain approximately 48,000 clones, 65% to 85% of them singletons. The sample originates from a study of OX40 agonist ivuxolimab in advanced cancers. Background on the study: Dose-escalation patients' cancers were hepatocellular carcinoma, melanoma, renal cell or head and neck cancer. Those enrolled were about 80% male, with a mean age of around 60 years and ages from about 20 to 80. General study results and limits: At 0.1-3.0 mg/kg, partial responders had clonal expansion among the lowest observed. Specificity for antigen went undetermined in the expanded peripheral T cells.

The CDR3 length is 12 residues. The germline V gene has CDR1 SEHNR and CDR2 FQNEAQ (reference sequence). Trimming took 1 base from V and 11 from J; bases not matched to a gene: 1. The source material was CD4+ or CD8+ T cells sorted from blood, sampled in a trial of the OX40 agonist ivuxolimab. The rearrangement uses TRBV7-9 and TRBJ1-5, with TRBD1 matching 8 bases. This receptor was obtained from an adult with an advanced solid tumor such as melanoma, head and neck, liver or kidney cancer. The CDR3 sequence is CASSLEDRAQHF. CDR3 nucleotide sequence: TGTGCCAGCAGCTTAGAGGACAGGGCCCAGCATTTT. Supplemented by reference TRBV7-9 and TRBJ1-5, the full variable domain reads DTGVSQNPRHKITKRGQNVTFRCDPISEHNRLYWYRQTLGQGPEFLTYFQNEAQLEKSRLLSDRFSAERPKGSFSTLEIQRTEQGDSAMYLCASSLEDRAQHFGDGTRLSIL.